This T cell receptor (beta chain) was documented in a study of cytomegalovirus exposure and HLA in healthy donors. Study-wide findings and caveats: Researchers counted around 180 TCR beta chains as cytomegalovirus-associated. Earlier analysis yielded a pattern in which most TCR beta V segments were productive about 90% or about 30% of the time.

The PCR made use of 60 Vbeta and 13 Jbeta primers. The protocol was immunoSEQ multiplex PCR, while the TCRdb copy is restricted to in-frame clones and leaves out a portion. The table records roughly 120,000 clones, approximately 15% of them present only once. To note about this clone: Its target is unknown.

This receptor was identified in a woman aged 18-29 years in good health and CMV-seronegative. The sample taken for sequencing was PBMCs.

CDR3 nucleotide sequence: TGTGCCAGCAGGCAGGTGGGCCTGGATACGCAGTATTTT. Translation: CASRQVGLDTQYF. The J gene is TRBJ2-3, the V gene TRBV5-4; D is ambiguous. V gave up 5 bases and J gave up 6 bases, with 13 bases separating them. The germline V gene encodes CDR1 SGHNT and CDR2 YYREEE (reference sequence). The CDR3 covers 13 residues.